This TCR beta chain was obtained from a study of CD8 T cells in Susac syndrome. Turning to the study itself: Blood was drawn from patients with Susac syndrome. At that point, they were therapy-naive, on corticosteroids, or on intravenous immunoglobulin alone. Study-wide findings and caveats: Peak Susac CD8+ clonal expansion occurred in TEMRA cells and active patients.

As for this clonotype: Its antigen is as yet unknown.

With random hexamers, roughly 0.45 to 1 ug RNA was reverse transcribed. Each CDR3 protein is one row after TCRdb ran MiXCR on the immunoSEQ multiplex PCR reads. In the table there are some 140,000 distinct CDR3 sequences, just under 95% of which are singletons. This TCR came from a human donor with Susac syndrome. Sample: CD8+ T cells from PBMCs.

CDR3 protein: CASSLGGTSGRDTQYF. DNA of the CDR3: TGTGCCAGCAGCTTAGGAGGGACTAGCGGGAGGGATACGCAGTATTTT. V is TRBV13 and J is TRBJ2-3; TRBD2 matches 15 bases. Germline V CDR1 and CDR2: PRHDT, FYEKMQ (reference sequence). V lost 0 bases and J lost 6; bases outside the gene matches: 1. The CDR3 contains 16 residues.